The 27 T cell receptor beta chains below were found in one sample sequenced in a study of blood T cells in healthy people across ages (dated by TCRdb to 2013 to 2016). The method was 5' RACE. Sequencing was carried out with an Illumina HiSeq 2500. A second PCR of roughly 7 to 11 cycles was performed with a sample-barcoded 5' primer and a J-beta primer mix. TCRdb itself trimmed the public reads at Q25 with fastp, ran MiXCR and retained productive beta chains. Identical CDR3 protein sequences are pooled into one entry, listed with their most common genes and DNA. Present in this sample are about 1.1 million distinct CDR3 sequences, 35% to 40% of which were seen just once. Less than 15% of the sample rests with the top ten. Sequencing input: blood. The origin of the receptors is a man aged 18 to 29 in good health.

The DNA for the CDR3 is TGTGCCACCACTGACGGGGGCAGGAATGAGCAGTTCTTC. This codes for CATTDGGRNEQFF. The rearrangement links TRBV24-1 to TRBJ2-1; tentatively, D is TRBD1 or TRBD2 (6 bases each). Trimming shortened V by 8 bases and J by 7 bases, and 14 bases separated the two germline ends. CDR3 length: 13 amino acids. The germline V gene encodes CDR1 KGHDR and CDR2 SFDVKD.

The V call is TRBV18, the J call TRBJ2-3; D not certain. Germline values: CDR1 KGHSH, CDR2 LQKENI. This CDR3 spans 14 amino acids. V was shortened by 3 bases and J by 4 bases, with 11 bases between the two germline ends. CDR3 in DNA: TGTGCCAGCTCACCCCTTATGGTCGCAGATACGCAGTATTTT. It codes for CASSPLMVADTQYF. The whole variable domain, remainder taken from reference TRBV18 and TRBJ2-3, is NAGVMQNPRHLVRRRGQEARLRCSPMKGHSHVYWYRQLPEEGLKFMVYLQKENIIDESGMPKERFSAEFPKEGPSILRIQQVVRGDSAAYFCASSPLMVADTQYFGPGTRLTVL.

The chain recombines TRBV5-5 with TRBJ1-1; D is ambiguous. The CDR3 runs to 12 residues. Germline CDR1 SGHKS, CDR2 YYEKEE (reference sequence). Trimming stripped 1 base from V and 7 bases from J, with 8 bases between. DNA for the CDR3: TGTGCCAGCAGCTTGCCGGTAGGTGAAGCTTTCTTT. It is translated as CASSLPVGEAFF.

This chain connects TRBV5-1 to TRBJ2-1; D is perhaps TRBD1 (6 bases). Germline values: CDR1 SGHRS, CDR2 YFSETQ. Trimming removed 0 bases from V and 4 bases from J, with 14 bases in between. The CDR3 is 16 amino acids. This CDR3 reads CASSLEYRTAYNEQFF. The CDR3 DNA follows: TGCGCCAGCAGCTTGGAATATCGGACAGCGTACAATGAGCAGTTCTTC.

This clonotype was recorded only once. V and J are TRBV7-8 and TRBJ1-2, with no clear D. CDR3 length equals 16 residues. With 2 bases removed from V and 0 bases from J, the gap between germline ends came to 13 bases. Germline CDR1 and CDR2: SGHVS and FQNEAQ. The CDR3 DNA reads TGTGCCAGCAGCTTAAGGGCAGCGGATTCTAACTATGGCTACACCTTC. Protein sequence: CASSLRAADSNYGYTF.

This clonotype was found a few times. The chain links TRBV20-1 to TRBJ2-1; D unclear. This CDR3 has 16 residues. Germline loops: CDR1 DFQATT, CDR2 SNEGSKA (reference sequence). The V and J ends lost 7 bases and 6 bases respectively, with 25 bases between them. This CDR3 is CSGVPGREPESNEQFF. The CDR3, as DNA: TGCAGTGGCGTCCCTGGACGCGAGCCGGAGAGCAATGAGCAGTTCTTC.

The chain combines TRBV9 with TRBJ2-1; 9 nucleotides agree with TRBD2. Germline values: CDR1 SGDLS, CDR2 YYNGEE. Germline trimming cut 0 bases from V and 0 bases from J; bases unmatched to any gene: 10. The CDR3 loop spans 19 amino acids. Here the CDR3 DNA reads TGTGCCAGCAGCGTAGGGCTAGCGGGGAGATTTAGCTCCTACAATGAGCAGTTCTTC. It is translated as CASSVGLAGRFSSYNEQFF.

This clonotype was picked up a small number of times. The chain joins TRBV5-1 to TRBJ1-4; the match to TRBD1 covers 8 bases. V shed 4 bases and J 8 bases; nucleotides not matched to a gene: 13. This CDR3 is 16 amino acids long. Per the germline V gene, CDR1 is SGHRS and CDR2 is YFSETQ. The CDR3 DNA reads TGCGCCAGCAGCACAACGACAGGGGCCTATCGGGAAAAACTGTTTTTT. Translated, it gives CASSTTTGAYREKLFF.

This chain uses TRBV4-1 with TRBJ1-2; D call uncertain. The V end was cut by 1 base, the J end by 7 bases, with 13 bases between. The CDR3 loop spans 14 amino acids. CDR1 is MGHRA, CDR2 YSYEKL, per germline. The CDR3 bases are TGCGCCAGCAGCCAAGTGAAGCAGAAGAGTGGCTACACCTTC. This gives the protein CASSQVKQKSGYTF.

This clonotype occurred a few times. V is TRBV28 and J is TRBJ2-7; D unclear. This CDR3 spans 14 amino acids. The germline V gene has CDR1 MDHEN and CDR2 SYDVKM. V shed 7 bases and J shed 0 bases, with 13 bases lying between them. This CDR3 reads CASISRLDSYEQYF. CDR3 sequence (DNA): TGTGCCAGCATCTCAAGACTGGACTCCTACGAGCAGTACTTC.

The chain is built from TRBV6-1 and TRBJ2-3, with D perhaps TRBD2 (5 bases). The germline gives CDR1 MNHNS, CDR2 SASEGT. The CDR3 has 15 residues. The V and J ends lost 3 bases and 5 bases respectively, with 15 bases between them. CDR3 region: CASSDSAGLRDTQYF. CDR3 nucleotides: TGTGCCAGCAGTGACAGCGCGGGTCTGAGAGATACGCAGTATTTT.

The chain employs TRBV12-3 or TRBV12-4 and TRBJ2-3; D is perhaps TRBD1 (6 bases). The CDR3 is 15 residues long. Trimming shortened V by 5 bases and J by 0 bases, and 12 bases separated the two germline ends. The CDR3 protein is CASSGAGVSTDTQYF. The DNA for the CDR3 is TGTGCCAGCAGTGGGGCAGGGGTTAGCACAGATACGCAGTATTTT.

In its sample, this clonotype was seen a few times. The genes are TRBV12-5 and TRBJ1-1; TRBD1 matches 10 bases. The V gene's germline CDR1 is LGHNT and CDR2 FRNRAP. The CDR3 consists of 15 residues. With V trimmed by 8 bases and J by 4 bases, 10 bases remained unmatched. Written as DNA, the CDR3 is TGTGCTAGTATTGGACAGGGGGGGTTTGGCACTGAAGCTTTCTTT. Protein: CASIGQGGFGTEAFF.

This clonotype was picked up one time. At one end, the junction sequence differs from germline, possibly due to a read error. The V call is TRBV12-3 or TRBV12-4, the J call TRBJ2-1; maybe TRBD1 (6 bases). This CDR3 contains 15 residues. DNA of the CDR3: TGTGCCAGCAGTTTAGGGACAGACAACTACAGTGAGCAGTTCTTC. Translating gives CASSLGTDNYSEQFF.

This clonotype was seen a handful of times. CDR3: CSVENYKGQPTDTQYF. CDR3 DNA sequence: TGCAGCGTTGAAAACTATAAGGGACAGCCCACAGATACGCAGTATTTT. The chain is built from TRBV29-1 and TRBJ2-3, with 7 bases identical to TRBD1. Germline V gene lookup returns CDR1 SQVTM and CDR2 ANQGSEA. J was trimmed by 2 bases and V by 2 bases; bases with no gene match: 10. The CDR3 sequence is 16 residues long.

The table lists this clonotype with many counts. J is TRBJ1-2 and V is TRBV20-1; the D gene is possibly TRBD1 (5 bases). V lost 5 bases, J lost 0 bases, and 19 bases lay in between. The CDR3 covers 16 residues. Germline V gene lookup returns CDR1 DFQATT and CDR2 SNEGSKA (reference sequence). DNA of the CDR3: TGCAGTGCTCCCTTTAGTCGCGGCAGGGCTAACTATGGCTACACCTTC. Residues: CSAPFSRGRANYGYTF.

The rearrangement joins TRBV28 to TRBJ2-3, with TRBD2 matching over 10 bases. With 8 bases clipped from V and 3 bases from J, the junction kept 17 bases outside the gene matches. This CDR3 has 18 amino acids. Germline V gene sequence: CDR1 MDHEN, CDR2 SYDVKM. The CDR3 here is CASGRSVASGGLTDTQYF. The DNA of the CDR3 is TGTGCCAGCGGTCGTTCTGTGGCTAGCGGGGGTTTGACAGATACGCAGTATTTT.

This clonotype was observed a few times. This chain uses TRBV10-3 with TRBJ2-7; D may be TRBD1 (6 bases). The germline V and J ends were trimmed by 8 bases and 1 base, with 12 bases remaining between them. The CDR3 runs 13 residues. Germline lookup yields CDR1 ENHRY and CDR2 SYGVKD. CDR3 in DNA: TGTGCCATCTGGAGACAGGATTCCTACGAGCAGTACTTC. As protein: CAIWRQDSYEQYF.

A few counts support this clonotype. J is TRBJ2-1 and V is TRBV4-2; 10 bases fit TRBD2. The J call is doubtful: the DNA matches TRBJ2-7 better. The germline V gene has CDR1 LGHNA and CDR2 YNFKEQ. The length of the CDR3 is 19 residues. CDR3 nucleotides: TGTGCCAGCAGCCAAGATTATGGGGGACTAGCGCCCTCCTACAATGAGCAGTACTTC. Residues: CASSQDYGGLAPSYNEQYF.

The chain recombines TRBV6-5 with TRBJ2-4; 9 bases are shared with TRBD1. The J call is in doubt because the DNA end fits TRBJ2-7 better. The CDR3 totals 15 residues. Germline lookup yields CDR1 MNHEY and CDR2 SVGAGI. CDR3 amino acids: CASSYSMTGGYEQYF. DNA for the CDR3: TGTGCCAGCAGTTACTCGATGACAGGGGGCTACGAGCAGTACTTC.

This chain links TRBV6-2 or TRBV6-3 with TRBJ1-1; perhaps TRBD1 as D (5 bases). The V and J ends lost 7 bases and 1 base respectively, with 13 bases between them. CDR3 length: 14 amino acids. Germline assignment: CDR1 MNHEY and CDR2 SVGEGT. The CDR3 is CASNYGGRNTEAFF. CDR3 bases: TGTGCCAGCAATTATGGGGGACGGAACACTGAAGCTTTCTTT.

The V and J genes are TRBV29-1 and TRBJ2-5, with a weak D call TRBD1 (5 bases). The DNA end favors TRBJ2-7, so the J call may be wrong. Per the germline V gene, CDR1 is SQVTM and CDR2 is ANQGSEA. The CDR3 extends over 12 amino acids. CDR3 sequence: CSVESDSHEQYF. CDR3 nucleotides: TGCAGCGTTGAGTCTGACAGCCACGAGCAGTACTTC.

At least ten counts were recorded for this clonotype. This chain joins TRBV4-3 and TRBJ2-1, with TRBD1 matching 7 bases. The V gene end was trimmed by 2 bases and the J gene end by 6 bases; junction bases not matched to a gene: 7. Germline values: CDR1 LGHNA, CDR2 YSLEER. This CDR3 region has 15 residues. DNA of the CDR3: TGCGCCAGCAGCCAATCCCGGACAGGATTCAATGAGCAGTTCTTC. Encoded protein: CASSQSRTGFNEQFF.

The chain employs TRBV6-6 and TRBJ2-2; D may correspond to TRBD1 or TRBD2 (6 bases each). The CDR3 extends over 15 amino acids. CDR1 and CDR2 from the germline V gene are MNHNY and SVGAGI (reference sequence). V was clipped by 2 bases and J by 5 bases, with 12 bases between them. Written as DNA, the CDR3 is TGTGCCAGCAGTTACCCGACTAGGGGGACCGGGGAGCTGTTTTTT. The encoded protein is CASSYPTRGTGELFF.

A few counts support this clonotype. The chain carries TRBV28 and TRBJ2-7; TRBD1 matches at 7 bases. Germline V lookup: CDR1 MDHEN, CDR2 SYDVKM. The CDR3 is 14 residues long. With V trimmed by 5 bases and J by 4 bases, 8 bases remained unmatched. CDR3 in amino acids: CASSLPGQSYEQYF. CDR3 bases: TGTGCCAGCAGTCTCCCGGGACAGTCTTACGAGCAGTACTTC.

V is TRBV5-4 and J is TRBJ2-3, with D perhaps TRBD1 (6 bases). Trimming cost V 5 bases and J 4 bases, with 17 bases left between them. The CDR3 spans 15 residues. Germline lookup yields CDR1 SGHNT and CDR2 YYREEE (reference sequence). CDR3 sequence reads: CASRNGTPKADTQYF. CDR3 bases: TGTGCCAGCAGAAACGGGACACCAAAGGCAGATACGCAGTATTTT.

Comment on this clonotype: A much bigger clone sits one base away, suggesting this may be a read error. The V call is TRBV7-9, the J call TRBJ1-2; 9 bases map to TRBD1. This CDR3 region has 17 residues. Germline CDR1 is SEHNR and CDR2 is FQNEAQ (reference sequence). The CDR3 loop is CASSPRDRENEGYGHTF. CDR3 bases: TGTGCCAGCAGCCCCAGGGACAGGGAAAATGAAGGGTATGGCCACACCTTC. The entire variable domain, with the rest obtained from reference TRBV7-9 and TRBJ1-2, is as follows: DTGVSQNPRHKITKRGQNVTFRCDPISEHNRLYWYRQTLGQGPEFLTYFQNEAQLEKSRLLSDRFSAERPKGSFSTLEIQRTEQGDSAMYLCASSPRDRENEGYGHTFGSGTRLTVV.